The rows below give T cell receptor beta chains drawn from one sample of a study of cytomegalovirus exposure and HLA in healthy donors. Using immunoSEQ multiplex PCR, the repertoire was profiled, and TCRdb retains in-frame clones only, with some absent. The sample lists some 120,000 clones; 74% were seen once. Sequenced sample: PBMCs. The origin of the receptors is a human donor in good health. The CDR3 runs from the conserved cysteine through the conserved F or W. Fields, in order: V gene, D gene, J gene, clone size, CDR3 DNA, CDR3 protein. D genes are given only for firm matches. Rows may omit the clone size; those that give it use once, few, many or a size class.

TRBV10-3	TRBD1	TRBJ1-4	NA	TGTGCCATCAGTGGGGACAGACTTGCAACTAATGAAAAACTGTTTTTT	CAISGDRLATNEKLFF
TRBV30	NA	TRBJ1-5	NA	TGTGCCTGGAGTACCAGGACAGACCAGCCCCAGCATTTT	CAWSTRTDQPQHF
TRBV2	TRBD1	TRBJ1-2	NA	TGTGCCAGCGAGCAGGGGGCCGATGGCTACACCTTC	CASEQGADGYTF
TRBV6-5	TRBD1	TRBJ2-5	few	TGTGCCAGCAGCTTGTCGACAGGGTCCCAAGAGACCCAGTACTTC	CASSLSTGSQETQYF
TRBV11-3	TRBD2	TRBJ2-3	NA	TGTGCCAGCAGCTTAGGGGTCACCCGGGGGGTGGATACGCAGTATTTT	CASSLGVTRGVDTQYF
TRBV7-9	TRBD1	TRBJ1-1	NA	TGTGCCAGCAGTATCGGACAGGGGATCGGGAACACTGAAGCTTTCTTT	CASSIGQGIGNTEAFF
TRBV2	NA	TRBJ1-5	NA	TGTGCCAGCAGTGAACAGTCTGCTGGCAATCAGCCCCAGCATTTT	CASSEQSAGNQPQHF
TRBV5-1	NA	TRBJ1-2	NA	TGCGCCAGCAGCCCAGCAGGAGCGGACTATGGCTACACCTTC	CASSPAGADYGYTF
TRBV28	NA	TRBJ1-3	NA	TGTGCCAGCAGTTCATCCGGGACAAGAAGAAACACCATATATTTT	CASSSSGTRRNTIYF
TRBV6-5	TRBD1	TRBJ2-1	NA	TGTGCCAGCAAAGGGACAGGGGGCTCCTACAATGAGCAGTTCTTC	CASKGTGGSYNEQFF
TRBV6-6	NA	TRBJ2-3	NA	TGTGCCAGCAGTACCCCTGGGACATCGGGGCAGTATTTT	CASSTPGTSGQYF
TRBV27	NA	TRBJ1-2	once	TGTGCCAGCAGTCCGAACAGGGTGTATAGCTACACCTTC	CASSPNRVYSYTF
TRBV5-1	TRBD2	TRBJ2-7	few	TGCGCCAGCAGCTCCAGCGGCGGGGGGGCGCGGTCCTACGAGCAGTACTTC	CASSSSGGGARSYEQYF
TRBV4-1	TRBD2	TRBJ2-3	once	TGCGCCAGCAGCCAACCAGCGGGAGGCACAGATACGCAGTATTTT	CASSQPAGGTDTQYF
TRBV30	TRBD2	TRBJ2-3	NA	TGTGCCTGGAGTACCGGGAGGATAGCGGGGCTCACAGATACGCAGTATTTT	CAWSTGRIAGLTDTQYF
TRBV2	NA	TRBJ1-2	NA	TGTGCCAGCAGTGATCACGGGGGAATTAACTATGGCTACACCTTC	CASSDHGGINYGYTF
TRBV7-9	NA	TRBJ1-1	NA	TGTTCCAGCAGCTTTTTGACAGCAGCGATGAACACTGAAGCTTTCTTT	CSSSFLTAAMNTEAFF